This TCR beta chain appears in the sequencing data of a study of T cell changes during pregnancy in multiple sclerosis (dated by TCRdb to the late 2010s). Study-level background: The study looked at changes in the T cell repertoire across pregnancy in women with multiple sclerosis.

The library was made by the immunoSEQ multiplex PCR assay. Not all clones reach the TCRdb copy of this immuneACCESS table, which keeps in-frame sequences only. Checked studies attribute under half of the gap to unresolved V genes and leave the rest unexplained. This sample lists nearly 110,000 clones; 75% to 95% were detected once. Roughly 1.6% of the sample rests with the top ten. V loses 4 bases of germline sequence and J loses 5 bases, and the interval between the two ends is 12 bases. Reading the germline V gene gives CDR1 SGHDN and CDR2 FVKESK. Reading from cysteine to phenylalanine, the CDR3 counts 15 amino acids. Here the CDR3 DNA is all that survives: 45 bases in frame from base 1. To note about this clone: No cognate antigen has been identified for it. Base qualities are missing; no much larger clone stands one base away.

The chain was built from TRBV14 and TRBJ2-6; possibly the D gene is TRBD2, per 5 matching bases. The material was peripheral blood, obtained before pregnancy. This sequence originates from a female donor with multiple sclerosis, enrolled in a pregnancy study. The nucleotide sequence reads as follows: TGTGCCAGCAGCCCCACAGAGGGAAGGGCCAACGTCCTGACTTTC. This sequence encodes CASSPTEGRANVLTF.